This TCR beta chain came from a study of cytomegalovirus exposure and HLA in healthy donors. Overall study findings and caveats: A later analysis appeared to link common viral pathogens to several of the most significant clusters. The study found most TCR sequences rare, yet found some public TCRs in many donors.

A remark on this clone: Its antigen is still unknown. Germline and junction disagree at one end, which may indicate a read error. The sample carries other DNA sequences with the same CDR3.

It was with 60 Vbeta and 13 Jbeta primers that the PCR ran. Original processing notes: Approximately 11 million shared chains were among the roughly 80 million unique TCR beta chains that a later analysis counted. Profiling relied on immunoSEQ multiplex PCR, and the TCRdb table lists in-frame clones only, not all of them. V, J and clone size reflect that table, while D and trimming were determined from the DNA. The sample has about 120,000 clones, 8% to 10% seen once. In germline, CDR1 is PRHDT, CDR2 FYEKMQ (reference sequence). The CDR3 extends over 14 amino acids. This receptor was obtained from a man under 40 in good health and CMV-seronegative. The specimen sequenced was PBMCs. This chain connects TRBV13 to TRBJ1-1; D gene unclear. CDR3 sequence (DNA): TGTGCCAGCAGCTTAGGTGGCGGTCTCACTGAGGCTTTCTTT. Encoded protein: CASSLGGGLTEAFF.